These T cell receptor beta chains were read from a single sample in a study of blood T cell repertoires in COVID-19. This table comes from immunoSEQ multiplex PCR, and its TCRdb copy is limited to in-frame clones, with some not included. The sample has 37,000 or so clones; nearly 90% are singletons. The sample taken for sequencing was peripheral blood. The receptors derive from a man in his 60s with active COVID-19. CDR3s include the opening cysteine and the closing phenylalanine or tryptophan. The D gene is left open where the match is weak. A clone size is listed for some rows: how often the clone was seen (once, few, many), or a class if it is expanded.

clone size: -; J gene: TRBJ2-7; V gene: TRBV7-8; D gene: TRBD1; CDR3 DNA: TGTGCCAGCACCAAGGGAACAGGGGGAGTCTACGAGCAGTACTTC; CDR3 protein: CASTKGTGGVYEQYF
clone size: -; J gene: TRBJ2-7; V gene: TRBV29-1; D gene: -; CDR3 DNA: TGCAGCGTTCTCAGGGCCGGTACCTACGAGCAGTACTTC; CDR3 protein: CSVLRAGTYEQYF
clone size: -; J gene: TRBJ2-3; V gene: TRBV7-2; D gene: -; CDR3 DNA: TGTGCCAGCAGCTTAGAGGGGGGAGGGCCAGATACGCAGTATTTT; CDR3 protein: CASSLEGGGPDTQYF
clone size: -; J gene: TRBJ2-7; V gene: TRBV9; D gene: -; CDR3 DNA: TGTGCCAGCAGCCTAGGAGGGGGTTACGAGCAGTACTTC; CDR3 protein: CASSLGGGYEQYF
clone size: -; J gene: TRBJ1-1; V gene: TRBV5-1; D gene: -; CDR3 DNA: TGCGCCAGCAGCTGGCTCCCGAACACTGAAGCTTTCTTT; CDR3 protein: CASSWLPNTEAFF
clone size: -; J gene: TRBJ1-1; V gene: TRBV21-1; D gene: -; CDR3 DNA: TGTGCCAGCAGCACCCGGGACATGTCTGAAGCTTTCTTT; CDR3 protein: CASSTRDMSEAFF
clone size: -; J gene: TRBJ2-1; V gene: TRBV4-1; D gene: TRBD2; CDR3 DNA: TGCGCCAGCAGCCAGCCGGGACTAGCGGGAGGGTTTCGTCAAAGCAATGAGCAGTTCTTC; CDR3 protein: CASSQPGLAGGFRQSNEQFF
clone size: -; J gene: TRBJ1-3; V gene: TRBV28; D gene: -; CDR3 DNA: TGTGCCAGCAGTTTCGGGGGGAACACCATATATTTT; CDR3 protein: CASSFGGNTIYF
clone size: -; J gene: TRBJ1-6; V gene: TRBV6-5; D gene: -; CDR3 DNA: TGTGCCAGCGGCCTCGAGGCTACGAATTCACCCCTCCACTTT; CDR3 protein: CASGLEATNSPLHF
clone size: -; J gene: TRBJ2-1; V gene: TRBV2; D gene: -; CDR3 DNA: TGTGCCAGCAGTGCGTACAATTACAATGAGCAGTTCTTC; CDR3 protein: CASSAYNYNEQFF
clone size: once; J gene: TRBJ2-5; V gene: TRBV9; D gene: -; CDR3 DNA: TGTGCCAGCGGAGACAGAGAGACCCAGTACTTC; CDR3 protein: CASGDRETQYF
clone size: -; J gene: TRBJ2-3; V gene: TRBV28; D gene: TRBD2; CDR3 DNA: TGTGCCAGCAGTCTAGCGGGAGGGCCCCTGGATACGCAGTATTTT; CDR3 protein: CASSLAGGPLDTQYF
clone size: -; J gene: TRBJ2-1; V gene: TRBV3-1/TRBV3-2; D gene: TRBD2; CDR3 DNA: TGTGCCAGCAGCTTCCGAGCGGGAGGGTACAATGAGCAGTTCTTC; CDR3 protein: CASSFRAGGYNEQFF
clone size: once; J gene: TRBJ1-4; V gene: TRBV6-5; D gene: TRBD1; CDR3 DNA: TGTGCCAGCAGTAGACAGGGGGCAAATGAAAAACTGTTTTTT; CDR3 protein: CASSRQGANEKLFF
clone size: -; J gene: TRBJ2-6; V gene: TRBV19; D gene: -; CDR3 DNA: TGTGCCAGTAGCACGGCAGGTGAGAGCTCTGGGGCCAACGTCCTGACTTTC; CDR3 protein: CASSTAGESSGANVLTF
clone size: -; J gene: TRBJ1-5; V gene: TRBV6-1; D gene: TRBD1; CDR3 DNA: TGTGCCAGCAGTGATACCCAGGGGGCTGGCAATCAGCCCCAGCATTTT; CDR3 protein: CASSDTQGAGNQPQHF